Listed here are 30 T cell receptor beta chains from one sample, sequenced in a study of Tregs in tolerant kidney transplant recipients. Their antigens remain unidentified. Clones were sequenced by immunoSEQ multiplex PCR, and TCRdb holds only the in-frame ones, with some missing. The record lists 1,700 or so clones, of which the ten most abundant hold roughly 19%. Recipient PBMCs carried a CFSE label and met irradiated graft donor PBMCs for five to seven days before FACS sorting. Sample: CD4+ T cells from blood cultured with allogeneic cells, taken before the transplant. Every receptor here comes from a human patient who received a combined kidney and bone marrow transplant.

By frequency, this clone registers medium-sized (0.01 to 0.1%). Partial CDR3 DNA: TGTGCCAGCAGTGAAGAGAGGGCGTCGGATACG. Amino acid sequence: CASSEERASDT. The CDR3 in full is CASSEERASDTQYF. The chain joins TRBV6-4 to TRBJ2-3, with D possibly TRBD2 on 5 matching bases. Read sequence stops 3 residues before the CDR3 end, and the germline J gene provides the missing end. CDR1 and CDR2 from the germline V gene are MRHNA and SNTAGT. The CDR3 contains 14 residues. The ends were cut back, 3 bases at V and 6 bases at J, with 13 bases in the middle.

Concerning this clone itself: The CDR3 end is not reached by the read, which stops 3 residues before it; the germline J gene fills it in. The V gene is TRBV6-4, the J gene TRBJ2-1, with TRBD1 matching 9 bases. CDR1 and CDR2 (germline): MRHNA, SNTAGT. V trimming: 0 bases; J trimming: 9 bases; junction bases outside the gene matches: 9. The CDR3 sequence is 16 residues long. The CDR3 sequence: CASSDSPGTGSGEQFF. The DNA read from the CDR3 is TGTGCCAGCAGTGACTCGCCCGGGACAGGGTCGGGTGAG.

By frequency, this clone registers medium-sized. The read halts 3 residues ahead of the CDR3 end, with the missing end drawn from the germline J gene. The chain joins TRBV6-4 to TRBJ1-2; D unclear. CDR1 is MRHNA and CDR2 is SNTAGT in the germline V gene. Trimming cost V 0 bases and J 4 bases, with 6 bases left between them. This CDR3 has 13 amino acids. The chain's CDR3 is CASSDSGLYGYTF. The CDR3 DNA, read in part, is TGTGCCAGCAGTGACTCAGGACTCTATGGC.

As concerns this clone: Read sequence stops 3 residues before the CDR3 end, and the germline J gene provides the missing end. The chain combines TRBV2 with TRBJ2-7; perhaps TRBD1 as D (5 bases). From germline, CDR1 is SNHLY and CDR2 FYNNEI. Trimming removed 8 bases at V and 2 bases at J, with 13 bases between. There are 13 residues in the CDR3. CDR3 DNA (partial): TGTGCCAGCCAAGAACAGGCTGCCTACGAG. It yields the protein CASQEQAAYE. The entire CDR3 reads CASQEQAAYEQYF.

Judged by frequency, this clone is medium-sized. The CDR3 is cut off 3 residues early in the read; its end comes from the germline J gene. The chain combines TRBV7-9 with TRBJ1-2; D perhaps matches TRBD1 (6 bases). In germline, CDR1 is SEHNR, CDR2 FQNEAQ (reference sequence). The V end lost 5 bases, the J end lost 4 bases, and 14 bases lay between the germline ends. CDR3 length: 14 amino acids. CDR3 bases read: TGTGCCAGCAGCCCGTGGGGGGGCGTCTATGGC. It translates to CASSPWGGVYG. The full CDR3 protein is CASSPWGGVYGYTF. Filled out from reference TRBV7-9 and TRBJ1-2, the complete variable domain reads DTGVSQNPRHKITKRGQNVTFRCDPISEHNRLYWYRQTLGQGPEFLTYFQNEAQLEKSRLLSDRFSAERPKGSFSTLEIQRTEQGDSAMYLCASSPWGGVYGYTFGSGTRLTVV.

This clone is labeled medium-sized (0.01 to 0.1%) based on frequency. The CDR3 extends 3 residues past the end of the read, so its final part is completed from the germline J gene. The J gene is TRBJ2-2, the V gene TRBV20-1; no definite D call. The CDR3 runs to 15 residues. CDR1 is DFQATT, CDR2 SNEGSKA, per germline (reference sequence). CDR3 residues: CSASVGLSTNEKLFF. The covered CDR3 bases are TGCAGTGCTTCTGTCGGCCTATCAACTAATGAAAAG.

As regards this clone: The read ends 3 residues shy of where the CDR3 ends; the end is completed using the germline J gene. J is TRBJ1-2 and V is TRBV5-1; D possibly corresponds to TRBD1 (6 bases). CDR3 length: 14 residues. Germline V gene sequence: CDR1 SGHRS, CDR2 YFSETQ. CDR3 bases read: TGCGCCAGCAGCTTTGGGGACACCACCTACGAG. Protein: CASSFGDTTYE. The complete CDR3 sequence is CASSFGDTTYEYTF.

For this clone: The read gets to within 3 residues of the CDR3 end, and the germline J gene fills in the rest. The chain carries TRBV2 and TRBJ1-2; a weak D match, TRBD1 (5 bases). CDR3 length: 14 amino acids. In germline, CDR1 is SNHLY, CDR2 FYNNEI. The CDR3 sequence: CASSVLAGGDDYTF. CDR3 DNA (partial): TGTGCCAGCAGTGTGCTAGCGGGAGGGGATGAC.

This clone ranks as medium-sized in terms of frequency. The read halts 3 residues ahead of the CDR3 end, with the missing end drawn from the germline J gene. The chain employs TRBV6-2 or TRBV6-3 and TRBJ2-5; TRBD1 aligns across 10 bases. J lost 3 bases, V lost 6 bases, and 4 bases had no gene match. Germline-derived CDR1 and CDR2 are MNHEY and SVGEGT. The CDR3 is made up of 14 amino acids. This chain's CDR3 is CASRTGQGKETQYF. The DNA read from the CDR3 is TGTGCCAGCAGAACGGGACAGGGGAAAGAGACC.

This clone is classed as medium-sized by frequency. The DNA ends 3 residues before the CDR3 does, and the rest of the CDR3 is filled in from the germline J gene. The chain has TRBV5-1 and TRBJ2-5; 7 bases align to TRBD2. The CDR3 runs 13 residues. J lost 5 bases, V lost 4 bases, and 5 bases had no gene match. Germline V gene lookup returns CDR1 SGHRS and CDR2 YFSETQ. The chain's CDR3 is CASSAGLVETQYF. The sequenced part of the CDR3 DNA is TGCGCCAGCAGCGCCGGACTAGTTGAGACC.

With regard to this clone: Read sequence stops 3 residues before the CDR3 end, and the germline J gene provides the missing end. The chain carries TRBV7-8 and TRBJ1-2, with 9 bases aligning to TRBD1. The CDR3 is 15 residues long. The germline CDR1 and CDR2 sequences are SGHVS and FQNEAQ. V was clipped by 5 bases and J by 5 bases; unmatched bases: 9. The chain's CDR3 is CASSPEPGQGYGYTF. The DNA read from the CDR3 is TGTGCCAGCAGCCCGGAACCGGGACAGGGATATGGC.

In the case of this clone: Sequencing ends 3 residues short of the CDR3 end; the germline J gene provides the rest. The V call is TRBV6-2 or TRBV6-3, the J call TRBJ1-2; D uncertain. The CDR3 runs to 15 residues. The germline gives CDR1 MNHEY, CDR2 SVGEGT. CDR3 sequence: CASSARLAGGHDYTF. The part of the CDR3 DNA that was read is TGTGCCAGCAGTGCGCGACTAGCGGGAGGTCATGAC.

This clone registers medium-sized (0.01 to 0.1%) by frequency. Read sequence stops 3 residues before the CDR3 end, and the germline J gene provides the missing end. The J gene is TRBJ1-1, the V gene TRBV5-1; 8 bases match TRBD1. The V segment lost 4 bases and the J segment 0 bases; nucleotides outside the gene matches: 8. The length of the CDR3 is 16 residues. Germline V CDR1 and CDR2: SGHRS, YFSETQ. CDR3 loop: CASSAAGTGMNTEAFF. The CDR3 bases that were read are TGCGCCAGCAGCGCCGCCGGGACAGGCATGAACACTGAA.

Notes on this clone: The sequence runs out 3 residues before the end of the CDR3; the remainder is reconstructed from the germline J gene. The V gene is TRBV7-6, the J gene TRBJ2-7; a possible D gene is TRBD2 (6 bases). Germline CDR1 and CDR2: SGHVS and FNYEAQ. The CDR3 length is 18 residues. V lost 2 bases to trimming and J lost 2 bases, with 22 bases between them. CDR3 loop: CASSLQWGEDLSTYEQYF. CDR3 DNA (partial): TGTGCCAGCAGCTTACAGTGGGGGGAGGACCTATCAACCTACGAG.

According to its frequency, this clone is medium-sized. The missing CDR3 end, 3 residues past where the read stops, is filled in from the germline J gene. The J gene is TRBJ1-1, the V gene TRBV10-3; D may be TRBD1 (6 bases). V lost 8 bases and J lost 1, with 11 bases in between. The length of the CDR3 is 13 residues. CDR1 and CDR2 (germline): ENHRY, SYGVKD. The sequenced CDR3 bases are TGTGCCATCTGGCGGGGGGCGAACACTGAA. Translated: CAIWRGANTE. The complete CDR3 protein is CAIWRGANTEAFF.

For this clone: The DNA ends 3 residues before the CDR3 does, and the rest of the CDR3 is filled in from the germline J gene. The rearrangement uses TRBV5-6 and TRBJ2-7; possible D gene TRBD2, 5 bases. Trimming shortened V by 1 base and J by 1 base, and 12 bases separated the two germline ends. The CDR3 contains 15 residues. The V gene's germline CDR1 is SGHDT and CDR2 YYEEEE. CDR3 in amino acids: CASSLRGTRSYEQYF. CDR3 bases read: TGTGCCAGCAGCTTGCGGGGTACGAGGTCCTACGAG.

This clone registers medium-sized by frequency. Read data end 3 residues before the CDR3 end; the end is taken from the germline J gene. The rearrangement uses TRBV2 and TRBJ2-1; 11 positions agree with TRBD2. V dropped 6 bases and J dropped 6; count of bases not matched to a gene: 7. CDR1 and CDR2 (germline): SNHLY, FYNNEI. CDR3 length equals 15 residues. The sequenced CDR3 bases are TGTGCCAGCAGGGTACTAGCGGGAGCGGGCAATGAG. Protein sequence: CASRVLAGAGNE. The whole CDR3 sequence reads CASRVLAGAGNEQFF. Variable domain in full (rest from reference TRBV2 and TRBJ2-1): EPEVTQTPSHQVTQMGQEVILRCVPISNHLYFYWYRQILGQKVEFLVSFYNNEISEKSEIFDDQFSVERPDGSNFTLKIRSTKLEDSAMYFCASRVLAGAGNEQFFGPGTRLTVL.

Measured by frequency, this clone is medium-sized (0.01 to 0.1%). The DNA ends 3 residues before the CDR3 does, and the rest of the CDR3 is filled in from the germline J gene. The V call is TRBV7-2, the J call TRBJ1-1; TRBD1 matches at 9 bases. The ends lost 7 bases at V and 4 bases at J; junction bases unmatched: 10. The V gene's germline CDR1 is SGHTA and CDR2 FQGNSA. The CDR3 has 15 amino acids. CDR3 DNA, as far as it was read: TGTGCCAGCAAAACAGGGGGCCCCCCGGGCACTGAA. This sequence encodes CASKTGGPPGTE. The CDR3 as a whole reads CASKTGGPPGTEAFF.

This clone is labeled medium-sized based on frequency. The sequenced fragment ends 3 residues before the CDR3 boundary, so the rest is inferred from the germline J gene. The rearrangement uses TRBV3-1 (or the pseudogene TRBV3-2) and TRBJ2-2; D is undetermined. CDR3 length: 14 residues. Trimming pared 1 base from V and 7 bases from J, leaving 10 bases between. Germline V gives CDR1 LGHDT, CDR2 YNNKEL (reference sequence). This chain's CDR3 is CASSQVIGGGELFF. Incomplete CDR3 DNA: TGTGCCAGCAGCCAAGTTATAGGCGGCGGGGAG.

Turning to this clone: Sequencing ends 3 residues short of the CDR3 end; the germline J gene provides the rest. V is TRBV20-1 and J is TRBJ2-7; 7 bases are shared with TRBD1. The CDR3 has 14 amino acids. The trim removed 4 bases at V and 5 bases at J, leaving 11 bases unmatched. Germline values: CDR1 DFQATT, CDR2 SNEGSKA (reference sequence). CDR3 DNA, as far as it was read: TGCAGTGCTACGCTGACAGGGCCCTGGGACGAG. Translating gives CSATLTGPWDE. The whole CDR3 reads CSATLTGPWDEQYF.

This clone counts as medium-sized (0.01 to 0.1%) by frequency. The CDR3 reads CASSYSGSRYNEQFF. The part of the CDR3 DNA that was read is TGTGCCAGCAGCTATAGCGGGTCTCGATACAATGAG. J is TRBJ2-1 and V is TRBV7-2, with 7 bases that match TRBD2. The sequence runs out 3 residues before the end of the CDR3; the remainder is reconstructed from the germline J gene. This CDR3 spans 15 amino acids. Germline CDR1 reads SGHTA; CDR2 reads FQGNSA. The trim removed 4 bases at V and 4 bases at J, leaving 7 bases unmatched.

This clone is called medium-sized based on its frequency. Read sequence stops 3 residues before the CDR3 end, and the germline J gene provides the missing end. The chain employs TRBV20-1 and TRBJ2-2; D is uncertain. The V and J ends lost 0 bases and 0 bases respectively, with 14 bases between them. Germline V lookup: CDR1 DFQATT, CDR2 SNEGSKA (reference sequence). The CDR3 is made up of 17 amino acids. The part of the CDR3 DNA that was read is TGCAGTGCTAGAGACGGGTCGGCCTCCTCGAACACCGGGGAG. Translation: CSARDGSASSNTGE. The CDR3 in full is CSARDGSASSNTGELFF.

According to its frequency, this clone is medium-sized. Sequencing ends 3 residues short of the CDR3 end; the germline J gene provides the rest. The J gene is TRBJ1-1, the V gene TRBV19; unclear D gene. The CDR3 sequence is 15 residues long. From germline, CDR1 is LNHDA and CDR2 SQIVND (reference sequence). Trimming cost V 5 bases and J 1 base, with 14 bases left between them. The part of the CDR3 DNA that was read is TGTGCCAGTAGTCCCGCGGGCAGAGCGAACACTGAA. Translating it yields CASSPAGRANTE. The whole CDR3 protein reads CASSPAGRANTEAFF.

In the case of this clone: Read coverage stops 3 residues before the CDR3 terminus; the germline J gene supplies the remainder. Different DNA sequences within this sample yield the same CDR3. The J gene is TRBJ1-2, the V gene TRBV5-1; weak D call: TRBD1 (5 bases). The CDR3 spans 16 residues. The germline V gene has CDR1 SGHRS and CDR2 YFSETQ. The CDR3 here is CASSPAPTGAGGGYTF. Incomplete CDR3 DNA: TGCGCCAGCAGCCCGGCCCCTACGGGCGCGGGGGGGGGC. Combining the CDR3 with reference TRBV5-1 and TRBJ1-2 gives the whole variable domain KAGVTQTPRYLIKTRGQQVTLSCSPISGHRSVSWYQQTPGQGLQFLFEYFSETQRNKGNFPGRFSGRQFSNSRSEMNVSTLELGDSALYLCASSPAPTGAGGGYTFGSGTRLTVV.

This clone ranks as medium-sized in terms of frequency. The observed sequence ends 3 residues before the CDR3 terminus, with the missing tail filled in from the germline J gene. V is TRBV19 and J is TRBJ2-5; D is perhaps TRBD1 or TRBD2 (5 bases each). CDR1 and CDR2 from the germline V gene are LNHDA and SQIVND (reference sequence). Trimming took off 5 bases at V and 5 bases at J, with 12 bases between the two ends. This CDR3 spans 13 amino acids. CDR3 in amino acids: CASSLEGRETQYF. The CDR3 bases that were read are TGTGCCAGTAGTCTTGAGGGGCGGGAGACC.

Considering frequency, this clone is medium-sized. The read finishes 3 residues shy of the CDR3 end, and the germline J gene is used to complete it. The V and J genes are TRBV23-1 and TRBJ2-5; TRBD1 aligns across 7 bases. TRBV23-1 is an ORF; its function is uncertain. The CDR3 sequence is 15 residues long. The V gene end was trimmed by 3 bases and the J gene end by 5 bases; junction bases not matched to a gene: 9. CDR3 in amino acids: CASSHQQGPLETQYF. The covered CDR3 bases are TGCGCCAGCAGTCATCAACAGGGGCCTTTGGAGACC.

Remarks on this clone: Read sequence stops 3 residues before the CDR3 end, and the germline J gene provides the missing end. J is TRBJ2-5 and V is TRBV2; a weak D match, TRBD1 (6 bases). The CDR3 totals 11 residues. V lost 11 bases and J lost 2, with 9 bases in between. Germline V gene data show CDR1 as SNHLY and CDR2 as FYNNEI. CDR3 DNA (partial): TGTGCCGCAGGGGTACAAGAGACC. The encoded protein is CAAGVQET. Given in full, the CDR3 is CAAGVQETQYF. The whole variable domain, remainder taken from reference TRBV2 and TRBJ2-5, is EPEVTQTPSHQVTQMGQEVILRCVPISNHLYFYWYRQILGQKVEFLVSFYNNEISEKSEIFDDQFSVERPDGSNFTLKIRSTKLEDSAMYFCAAGVQETQYFGPGTRLLVL.

Frequency places this clone as medium-sized. The read comes to an end 3 residues before the CDR3 does, leaving the germline J gene to fill in the end. The chain couples TRBV11-2 to TRBJ1-2, with D perhaps TRBD1 (5 bases). Germline V gene sequence: CDR1 SGHAT, CDR2 FQNNGV. This CDR3 contains 13 residues. Deletions cut 4 bases from V and 1 base from J, with 7 bases between. The CDR3 protein is CASSSGSNYGYTF. The sequenced CDR3 bases are TGTGCCAGCAGCTCAGGGAGTAACTATGGC.

A remark on this clone: The observed sequence ends 3 residues before the CDR3 terminus, with the missing tail filled in from the germline J gene. The chain links TRBV20-1 to TRBJ1-2; TRBD1 matches at 7 bases. The CDR3 is made up of 13 amino acids. Losses at the gene ends were 1 base for V and 5 bases for J; bases not matched to a gene: 4. Germline lookup yields CDR1 DFQATT and CDR2 SNEGSKA (reference sequence). The CDR3 loop reads CSARAQGQYGYTF. The sequenced CDR3 bases are TGCAGTGCTAGAGCACAGGGGCAATATGGC.

With regard to this clone: The read terminates 3 residues ahead of where the CDR3 ends, so the germline J gene completes it. The genes are TRBV18 and TRBJ1-2; the D is unclear. Germline V lookup: CDR1 KGHSH, CDR2 LQKENI. This CDR3 region has 13 residues. The CDR3 sequence is CASSPGAGDDYTF. The sequenced CDR3 bases are TGTGCCAGCTCACCGGGTGCGGGAGACGAC.